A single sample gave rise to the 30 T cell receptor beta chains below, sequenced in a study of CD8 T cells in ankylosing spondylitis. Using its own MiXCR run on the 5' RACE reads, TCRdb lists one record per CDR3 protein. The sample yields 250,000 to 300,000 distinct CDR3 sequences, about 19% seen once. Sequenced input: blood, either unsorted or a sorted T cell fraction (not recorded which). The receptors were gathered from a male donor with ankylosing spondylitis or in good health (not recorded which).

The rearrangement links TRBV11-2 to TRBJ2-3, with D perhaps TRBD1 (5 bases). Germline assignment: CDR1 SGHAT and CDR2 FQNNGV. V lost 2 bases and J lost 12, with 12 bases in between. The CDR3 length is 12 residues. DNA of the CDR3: TGTGCCAGCAGCTTACTCCAGGGCCCTCAGTATTTT. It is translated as CASSLLQGPQYF.

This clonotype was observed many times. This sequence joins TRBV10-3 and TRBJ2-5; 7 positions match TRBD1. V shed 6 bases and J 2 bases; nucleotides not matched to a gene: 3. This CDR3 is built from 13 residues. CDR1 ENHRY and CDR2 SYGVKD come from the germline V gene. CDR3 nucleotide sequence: TGTGCCATCAGACCACAGGGGCAAGAGACCCAGTACTTC. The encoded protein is CAIRPQGQETQYF.

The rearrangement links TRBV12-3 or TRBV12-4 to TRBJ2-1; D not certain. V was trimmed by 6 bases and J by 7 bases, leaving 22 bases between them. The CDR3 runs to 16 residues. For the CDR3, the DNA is TGTGCCAGCAGCGGAAGGCCCGATCCCTTACTTAATGAGCAGTTCTTC. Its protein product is CASSGRPDPLLNEQFF.

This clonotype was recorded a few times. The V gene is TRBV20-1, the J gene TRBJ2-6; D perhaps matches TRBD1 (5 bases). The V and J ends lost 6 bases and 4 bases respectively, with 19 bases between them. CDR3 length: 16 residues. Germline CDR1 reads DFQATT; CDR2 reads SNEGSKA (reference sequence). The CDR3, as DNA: TGCAGTGCCAGGGCCTTAGGGATGCGAGGGGCCAACGTCCTGACTTTC. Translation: CSARALGMRGANVLTF.

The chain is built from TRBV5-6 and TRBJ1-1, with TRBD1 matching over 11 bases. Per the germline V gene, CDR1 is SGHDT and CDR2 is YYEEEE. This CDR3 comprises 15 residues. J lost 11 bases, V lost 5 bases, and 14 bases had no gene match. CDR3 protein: CASSQRRDRGTLAFF. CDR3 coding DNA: TGTGCCAGCAGTCAACGCCGGGACAGGGGGACTCTTGCTTTCTTT.

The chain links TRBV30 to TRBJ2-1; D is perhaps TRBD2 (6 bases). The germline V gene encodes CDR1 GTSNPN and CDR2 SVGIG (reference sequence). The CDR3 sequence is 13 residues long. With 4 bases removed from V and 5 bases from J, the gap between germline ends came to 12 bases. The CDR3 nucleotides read TGTGCCTGGACCAACGGGACTCACAATGAGCAGTTCTTC. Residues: CAWTNGTHNEQFF.

This chain's CDR3 is CASSLIGGLGTDTQYF. The CDR3 DNA is TGTGCCAGCAGCTTAATAGGGGGACTAGGCACAGATACGCAGTATTTT. The rearrangement joins TRBV7-8 to TRBJ2-3, with 8 bases identical to TRBD2. The germline V gene encodes CDR1 SGHVS and CDR2 FQNEAQ. The V and J ends lost 2 bases and 1 base, in that order; junction bases with no gene match: 5. The CDR3 extends over 16 amino acids.

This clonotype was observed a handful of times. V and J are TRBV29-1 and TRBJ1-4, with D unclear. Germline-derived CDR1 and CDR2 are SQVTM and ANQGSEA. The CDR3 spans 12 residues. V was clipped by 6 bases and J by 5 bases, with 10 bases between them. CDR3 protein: CSVSYSNEKLFF. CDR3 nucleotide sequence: TGCAGCGTGTCATACTCGAATGAAAAACTGTTTTTT.

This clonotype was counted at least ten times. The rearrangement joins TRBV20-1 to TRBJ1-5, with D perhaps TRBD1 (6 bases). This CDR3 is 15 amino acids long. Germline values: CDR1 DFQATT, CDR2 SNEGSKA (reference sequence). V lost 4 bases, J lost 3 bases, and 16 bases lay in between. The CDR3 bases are TGCAGTGCTAATGACCAGGGGTCTGTCAATCAGCCCCAGCATTTT. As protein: CSANDQGSVNQPQHF.

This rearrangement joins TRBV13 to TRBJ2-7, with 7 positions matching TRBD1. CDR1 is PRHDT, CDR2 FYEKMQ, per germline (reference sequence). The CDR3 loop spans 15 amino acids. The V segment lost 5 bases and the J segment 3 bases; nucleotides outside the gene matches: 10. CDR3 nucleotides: TGTGCCAGCAGCAACAGGGGCGTGGAGAACTACGAGCAGTACGTC. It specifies CASSNRGVENYEQYV.

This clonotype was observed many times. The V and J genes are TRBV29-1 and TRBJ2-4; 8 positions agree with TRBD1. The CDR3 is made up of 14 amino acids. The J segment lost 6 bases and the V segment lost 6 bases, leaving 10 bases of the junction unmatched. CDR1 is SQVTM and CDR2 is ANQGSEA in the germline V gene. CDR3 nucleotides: TGCAGCGTCGACCGGACAGGGTCGGGAAACATTCAGTACTTC. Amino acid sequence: CSVDRTGSGNIQYF.

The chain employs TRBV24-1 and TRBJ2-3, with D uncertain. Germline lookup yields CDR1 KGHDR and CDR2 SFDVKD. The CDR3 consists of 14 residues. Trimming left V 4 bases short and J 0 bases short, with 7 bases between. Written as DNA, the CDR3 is TGTGCCACCAGTGACCGGGCCAGCACAGATACGCAGTATTTT. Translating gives CATSDRASTDTQYF.

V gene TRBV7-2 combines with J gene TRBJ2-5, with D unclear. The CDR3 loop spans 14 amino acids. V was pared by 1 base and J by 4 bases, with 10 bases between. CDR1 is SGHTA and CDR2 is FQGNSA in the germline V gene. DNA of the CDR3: TGTGCCAGCAGCTTAGAGACTTATTCAGAGACCCAGTACTTC. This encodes CASSLETYSETQYF.

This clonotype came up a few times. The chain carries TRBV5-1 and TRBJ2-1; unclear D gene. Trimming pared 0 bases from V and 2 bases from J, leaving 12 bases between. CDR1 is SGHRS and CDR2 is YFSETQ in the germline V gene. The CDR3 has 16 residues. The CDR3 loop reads CASSLVGQETYNEQFF. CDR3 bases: TGCGCCAGCAGCTTGGTAGGGCAGGAAACCTACAATGAGCAGTTCTTC.

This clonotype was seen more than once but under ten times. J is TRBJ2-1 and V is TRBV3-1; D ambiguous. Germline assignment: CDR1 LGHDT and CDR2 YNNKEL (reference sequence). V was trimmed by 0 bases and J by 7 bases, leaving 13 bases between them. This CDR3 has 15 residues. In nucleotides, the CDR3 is TGTGCCAGCAGCCAAGATAAGACCAGAATGAATGAGCAGTTCTTC. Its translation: CASSQDKTRMNEQFF.

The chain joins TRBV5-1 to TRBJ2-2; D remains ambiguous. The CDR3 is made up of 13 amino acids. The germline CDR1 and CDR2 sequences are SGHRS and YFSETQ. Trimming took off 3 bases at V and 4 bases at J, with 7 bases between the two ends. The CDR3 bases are TGCGCCAGCAGCTCTGAATTCACCGGGGAGCTGTTTTTT. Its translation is CASSSEFTGELFF.

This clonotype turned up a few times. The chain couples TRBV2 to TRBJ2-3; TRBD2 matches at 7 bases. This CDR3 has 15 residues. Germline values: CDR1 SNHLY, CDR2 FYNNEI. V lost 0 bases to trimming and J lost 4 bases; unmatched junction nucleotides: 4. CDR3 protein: CASSEALGGADTQYF. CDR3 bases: TGTGCCAGCAGTGAAGCGCTTGGGGGGGCAGATACGCAGTATTTT.

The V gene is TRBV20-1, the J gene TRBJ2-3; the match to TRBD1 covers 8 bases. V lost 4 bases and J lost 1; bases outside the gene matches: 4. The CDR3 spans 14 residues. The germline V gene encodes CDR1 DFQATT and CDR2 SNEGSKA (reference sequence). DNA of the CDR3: TGCAGTGCTAAGGTGACAGGGGGCACAGATACGCAGTATTTT. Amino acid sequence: CSAKVTGGTDTQYF.

The CDR3 is CASSSYRDSNEQFF. CDR3 bases: TGTGCCAGCAGTTCTTACCGGGACAGCAATGAGCAGTTCTTC. The genes are TRBV28 and TRBJ2-1, with 7 bases aligning to TRBD1. Germline V gene lookup returns CDR1 MDHEN and CDR2 SYDVKM. The J segment lost 6 bases and the V segment lost 4 bases, leaving 6 bases of the junction unmatched. This CDR3 comprises 14 residues.

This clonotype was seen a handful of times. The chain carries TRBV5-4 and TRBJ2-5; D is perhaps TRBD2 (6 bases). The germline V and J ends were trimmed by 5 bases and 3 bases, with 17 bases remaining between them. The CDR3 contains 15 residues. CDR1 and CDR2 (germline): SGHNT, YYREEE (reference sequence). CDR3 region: CASSSSAHEKETQYF. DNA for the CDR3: TGTGCCAGCAGTTCTAGCGCCCACGAAAAAGAGACCCAGTACTTC.

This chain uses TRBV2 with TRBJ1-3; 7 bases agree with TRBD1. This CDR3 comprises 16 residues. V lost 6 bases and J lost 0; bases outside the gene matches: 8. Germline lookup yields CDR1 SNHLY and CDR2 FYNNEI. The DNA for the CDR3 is TGTGCCAGCAGCACGGGACAGCCCAGCTCTGGAAACACCATATATTTT. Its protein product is CASSTGQPSSGNTIYF. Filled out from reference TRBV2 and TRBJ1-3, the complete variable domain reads EPEVTQTPSHQVTQMGQEVILRCVPISNHLYFYWYRQILGQKVEFLVSFYNNEISEKSEIFDDQFSVERPDGSNFTLKIRSTKLEDSAMYFCASSTGQPSSGNTIYFGEGSWLTVV.

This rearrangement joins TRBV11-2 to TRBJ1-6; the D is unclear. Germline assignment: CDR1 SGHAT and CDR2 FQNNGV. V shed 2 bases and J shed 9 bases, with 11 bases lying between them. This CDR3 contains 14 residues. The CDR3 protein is CASSLQVAGSPLHF. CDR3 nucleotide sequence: TGTGCCAGCAGCTTACAGGTGGCTGGTTCACCCCTCCACTTT. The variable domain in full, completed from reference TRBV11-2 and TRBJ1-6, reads EAGVAQSPRYKIIEKRQSVAFWCNPISGHATLYWYQQILGQGPKLLIQFQNNGVVDDSQLPKDRFSAERLKGVDSTLKIQPAKLEDSAVYLCASSLQVAGSPLHFGNGTRLTVT.

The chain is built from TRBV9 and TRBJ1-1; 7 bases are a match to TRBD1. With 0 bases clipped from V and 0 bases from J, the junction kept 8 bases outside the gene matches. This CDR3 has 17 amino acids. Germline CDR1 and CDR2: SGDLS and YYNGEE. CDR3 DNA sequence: TGTGCCAGCAGCGTAGACCCTCCCGGGACAGTGAACACTGAAGCTTTCTTT. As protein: CASSVDPPGTVNTEAFF.

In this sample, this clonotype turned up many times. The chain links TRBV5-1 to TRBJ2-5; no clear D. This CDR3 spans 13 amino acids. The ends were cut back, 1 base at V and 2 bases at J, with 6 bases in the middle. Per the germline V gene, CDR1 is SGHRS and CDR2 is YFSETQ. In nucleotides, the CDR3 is TGCGCCAGCAGCTTGTATTTGCAAGAGACCCAGTACTTC. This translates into CASSLYLQETQYF.

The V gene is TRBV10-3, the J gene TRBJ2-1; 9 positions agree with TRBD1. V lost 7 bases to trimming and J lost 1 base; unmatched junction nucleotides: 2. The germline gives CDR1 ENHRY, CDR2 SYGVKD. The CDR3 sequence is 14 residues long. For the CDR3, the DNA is TGTGCCATCATGGGACAGGGATCCTACAATGAGCAGTTCTTC. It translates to CAIMGQGSYNEQFF.

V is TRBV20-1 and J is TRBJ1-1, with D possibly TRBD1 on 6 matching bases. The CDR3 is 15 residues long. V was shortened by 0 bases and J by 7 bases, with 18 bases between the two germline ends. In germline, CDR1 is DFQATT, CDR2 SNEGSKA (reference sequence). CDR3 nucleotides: TGCAGTGCTAGAGATACCTCCAGGGGTCGCTTTGAAGCTTTCTTT. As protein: CSARDTSRGRFEAFF.

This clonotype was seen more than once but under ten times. CDR3 in DNA: TGTGCCAGCAGCCAAGATGGGGGCGGGGAGCTGTTTTTT. It encodes CASSQDGGGELFF. V gene TRBV3-1 combines with J gene TRBJ2-2, with D perhaps given as TRBD1 or TRBD2 (5 bases each). The germline V gene has CDR1 LGHDT and CDR2 YNNKEL (reference sequence). The CDR3 runs to 13 residues. Trimming stripped 0 bases from V and 7 bases from J, with 6 bases between.

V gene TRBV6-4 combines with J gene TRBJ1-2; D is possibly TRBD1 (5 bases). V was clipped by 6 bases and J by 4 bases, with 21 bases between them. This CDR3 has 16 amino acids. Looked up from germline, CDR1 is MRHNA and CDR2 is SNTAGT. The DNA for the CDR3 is TGTGCCAGCAGAAATACCGGGGCACCTCGGTCCTATGGCTACACCTTC. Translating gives CASRNTGAPRSYGYTF.

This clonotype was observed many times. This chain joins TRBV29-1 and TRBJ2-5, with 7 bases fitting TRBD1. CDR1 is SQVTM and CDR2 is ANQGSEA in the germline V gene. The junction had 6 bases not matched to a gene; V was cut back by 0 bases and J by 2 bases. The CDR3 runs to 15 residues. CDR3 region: CSVEDRAGGQETQYF. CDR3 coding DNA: TGCAGCGTTGAAGATCGGGCAGGGGGACAAGAGACCCAGTACTTC. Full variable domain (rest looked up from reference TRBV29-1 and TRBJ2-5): SAVISQKPSRDICQRGTSLTIQCQVDSQVTMMFWYRQQPGQSLTLIATANQGSEATYESGFVIDKFPISRPNLTFSTLTVSNMSPEDSSIYLCSVEDRAGGQETQYFGPGTRLLVL.

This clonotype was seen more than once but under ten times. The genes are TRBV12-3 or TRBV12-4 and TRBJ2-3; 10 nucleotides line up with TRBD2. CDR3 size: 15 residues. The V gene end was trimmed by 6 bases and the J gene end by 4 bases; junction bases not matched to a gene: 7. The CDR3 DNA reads TGTGCCAGCAGCCGCTCCGGGACTAGCGCAGATACGCAGTATTTT. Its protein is CASSRSGTSADTQYF.